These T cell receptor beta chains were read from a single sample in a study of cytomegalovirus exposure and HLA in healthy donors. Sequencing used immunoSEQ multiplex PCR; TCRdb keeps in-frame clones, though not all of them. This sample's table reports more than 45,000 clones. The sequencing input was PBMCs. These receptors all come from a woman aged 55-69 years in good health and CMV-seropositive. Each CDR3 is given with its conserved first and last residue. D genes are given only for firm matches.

cdr3_nt: TGCAGTGCTAGAGGACAGGGGTACACCTTC
cdr3_aa: CSARGQGYTF
d_call: TRBD1
v_call: TRBV20-1
j_call: TRBJ1-2

cdr3_nt: TGTGCCAGCCTTCAGTGGGGGGGGACCTACAATGAGCAGTTCTTC
cdr3_aa: CASLQWGGTYNEQFF
d_call: TRBD2
v_call: TRBV6-5
j_call: TRBJ2-1

cdr3_nt: TGTGCCAGCAGCCCCGGGAGCAGGGTGGAACATACTGGAAACAACATATATTTT
cdr3_aa: CASSPGSRVEHTGNNIYF
d_call: NA
v_call: TRBV5-4
j_call: TRBJ1-3

cdr3_nt: TGTGCCAGCAAGGGGGAAGAGGGCTATGGCTACACCTTC
cdr3_aa: CASKGEEGYGYTF
d_call: NA
v_call: TRBV7-8
j_call: TRBJ1-2

cdr3_nt: TGTGCCAGCAGTGACAGGGGTTACAGCCCAAAGCCTCCCAACTATGGCTACACCTTC
cdr3_aa: CASSDRGYSPKPPNYGYTF
d_call: NA
v_call: TRBV2
j_call: TRBJ1-2

cdr3_nt: TGTGCCAGCAGGCCAAGGACAGGGTCACCCCTACACTTT
cdr3_aa: CASRPRTGSPLHF
d_call: TRBD1
v_call: TRBV2
j_call: TRBJ1-6

cdr3_nt: TGCGCCAGCAGCCAGGACAGGGCCCTTAATGAAAAACTGTTTTTT
cdr3_aa: CASSQDRALNEKLFF
d_call: TRBD1
v_call: TRBV4-1
j_call: TRBJ1-4

cdr3_nt: TGTGCCAGCAGCACCGGGACAGGGCGACAGCCCCAGCATTTT
cdr3_aa: CASSTGTGRQPQHF
d_call: TRBD1
v_call: TRBV7-9
j_call: TRBJ1-5

cdr3_nt: TGTGCCAGCAGCTTAGCCGACAGATCAAACTATGGCTACACCTTC
cdr3_aa: CASSLADRSNYGYTF
d_call: NA
v_call: TRBV7-9
j_call: TRBJ1-2

cdr3_nt: TGCGCCAGCAGCTTGGGTTCGGCAGGGGTCAACGAGCAGTACTTC
cdr3_aa: CASSLGSAGVNEQYF
d_call: NA
v_call: TRBV5-1
j_call: TRBJ2-7

cdr3_nt: TGCGCCAGCAGCTTGGTCAGGATCCAAGAGACCCAGTACTTC
cdr3_aa: CASSLVRIQETQYF
d_call: NA
v_call: TRBV5-1
j_call: TRBJ2-5

cdr3_nt: TGTGCCAGCTCACCACCAGAACTAGCGGCGGGCAATGAGCAGTTCTTC
cdr3_aa: CASSPPELAAGNEQFF
d_call: TRBD2
v_call: TRBV18
j_call: TRBJ2-1

cdr3_nt: TGCGCCAGCAGCTTGGTTGGACAGGGCATCTACGAGCAGTACTTC
cdr3_aa: CASSLVGQGIYEQYF
d_call: TRBD1
v_call: TRBV5-1
j_call: TRBJ2-7

cdr3_nt: TGTGCTAGCAGCCCCTGGACTAGCGGGGGGCAAGAGACCCAGTACTTC
cdr3_aa: CASSPWTSGGQETQYF
d_call: TRBD2
v_call: TRBV7-7
j_call: TRBJ2-5

cdr3_nt: TGTGCCAGCAGCTGGACCCTAACAGGCTCTGGAAACACCATATATTTT
cdr3_aa: CASSWTLTGSGNTIYF
d_call: NA
v_call: TRBV5-5
j_call: TRBJ1-3

cdr3_nt: TGTGCCACCAAGATGGGGAGCAGCTCTGGGGCCAACGTCCTGACTTTC
cdr3_aa: CATKMGSSSGANVLTF
d_call: NA
v_call: TRBV19
j_call: TRBJ2-6

cdr3_nt: TGCGCCAGCAGCCCAACTACAAACGAGGGTGATTCACCCCTCCACTTT
cdr3_aa: CASSPTTNEGDSPLHF
d_call: NA
v_call: TRBV4-3
j_call: TRBJ1-6

cdr3_nt: TGTGCCAGCAGCCTTAGCGGGGGGGCCGCCGGGGAGCTGTTTTTT
cdr3_aa: CASSLSGGAAGELFF
d_call: TRBD2
v_call: TRBV11-2
j_call: TRBJ2-2

cdr3_nt: TGTGCCAGCAGCCAAGAATGGACTACTCAAGAGACCCAGTACTTC
cdr3_aa: CASSQEWTTQETQYF
d_call: NA
v_call: TRBV4-2
j_call: TRBJ2-5

cdr3_nt: TGTGCCAGCAGCCAAGGCTGGCTAGCGGGGGAAGAGACCCAGTACTTC
cdr3_aa: CASSQGWLAGEETQYF
d_call: TRBD2
v_call: TRBV14
j_call: TRBJ2-5

cdr3_nt: TGTGCCAGCAGCCCCGGGGGAGGCTACACCTTC
cdr3_aa: CASSPGGGYTF
d_call: NA
v_call: TRBV11-2
j_call: TRBJ1-2

cdr3_nt: TGCGCCAGCAGCAAGACAGGGGCGACGAACACCGGGGAGCTGTTTTTT
cdr3_aa: CASSKTGATNTGELFF
d_call: TRBD1
v_call: TRBV5-1
j_call: TRBJ2-2

cdr3_nt: TGTGCCAGCAGTTTACCCACAGTTAGCGAGCAGTACTTC
cdr3_aa: CASSLPTVSEQYF
d_call: NA
v_call: TRBV28
j_call: TRBJ2-7

cdr3_nt: TGTGCCAGCAGTCTCCTCTCACGGTACGAGCAGTACTTC
cdr3_aa: CASSLLSRYEQYF
d_call: NA
v_call: TRBV2
j_call: TRBJ2-7

cdr3_nt: TGTGCCAGCAGCGATGGGGGCGGGACAGATACGCAGTATTTT
cdr3_aa: CASSDGGGTDTQYF
d_call: NA
v_call: TRBV14
j_call: TRBJ2-3

cdr3_nt: TGTGCCAGTAGTCCCGGACAATCCTATGGCTACACCTTC
cdr3_aa: CASSPGQSYGYTF
d_call: NA
v_call: TRBV19
j_call: TRBJ1-2

cdr3_nt: TGTGCCAGCAGCTTAGGGGTCCAGGGGGGTCAGCCCCAGCATTTT
cdr3_aa: CASSLGVQGGQPQHF
d_call: TRBD1
v_call: TRBV7-8
j_call: TRBJ1-5

cdr3_nt: TGTGCCAGCAGCCCCCGGACAGGATCTTTAAACTATGGCTACACCTTC
cdr3_aa: CASSPRTGSLNYGYTF
d_call: TRBD1
v_call: TRBV9
j_call: TRBJ1-2

cdr3_nt: TGTGCCAGCAGCTTACTGGGGGGTGAGCCCACAGATACGCAGTATTTT
cdr3_aa: CASSLLGGEPTDTQYF
d_call: NA
v_call: TRBV11-2
j_call: TRBJ2-3

cdr3_nt: TGTGCCAGCAGCTTAGGGGCCTCGCGGGGGGGCCAGAGAGAGACCCAGTACTTC
cdr3_aa: CASSLGASRGGQRETQYF
d_call: TRBD2
v_call: TRBV11-3
j_call: TRBJ2-5

cdr3_nt: TGTGCCAGCCGACGGGAGGGCGGGCATTCACCCCTCCACTTT
cdr3_aa: CASRREGGHSPLHF
d_call: NA
v_call: TRBV6-5
j_call: TRBJ1-6

cdr3_nt: TGCGCCAGCAGCCAAGATTGGGGCACGGCCAATGAGCAGTTCTTC
cdr3_aa: CASSQDWGTANEQFF
d_call: NA
v_call: TRBV4-1
j_call: TRBJ2-1

cdr3_nt: TGTGCCAGCAGCCCAGGGACAGGGGGCCCCTCGCGGCGCGATCAGCCCCAGCATTTT
cdr3_aa: CASSPGTGGPSRRDQPQHF
d_call: TRBD1
v_call: TRBV5-8
j_call: TRBJ1-5

cdr3_nt: TGCGCCAGCAGCTTGGAGACAGGGTCATCGTACTTC
cdr3_aa: CASSLETGSSYF
d_call: TRBD1
v_call: TRBV5-1
j_call: TRBJ2-7

cdr3_nt: TGTGCCAGCAGCATCCACAGGGGGGGGAATGAAAAACTGTTTTTT
cdr3_aa: CASSIHRGGNEKLFF
d_call: TRBD1
v_call: TRBV7-2
j_call: TRBJ1-4

cdr3_nt: TGTGCCAGCAGCTTACCGGACCAGGGGACAGATACGCAGTATTTT
cdr3_aa: CASSLPDQGTDTQYF
d_call: NA
v_call: TRBV13
j_call: TRBJ2-3

cdr3_nt: TGTGCCAGTACCGCAACATCCCAGGGGAGCCCTGAAGCTTTCTTT
cdr3_aa: CASTATSQGSPEAFF
d_call: NA
v_call: TRBV19
j_call: TRBJ1-1

cdr3_nt: TGTGCCAGCAGCGTAGGACAGGTGAACACTGAAGCTTTCTTT
cdr3_aa: CASSVGQVNTEAFF
d_call: NA
v_call: TRBV9
j_call: TRBJ1-1

cdr3_nt: TGTGCCAGCAGCCACACAGGGAACACTGAAGCTTTCTTT
cdr3_aa: CASSHTGNTEAFF
d_call: NA
v_call: TRBV14
j_call: TRBJ1-1

cdr3_nt: TGTGCCAGTAGGGAGGACAGGACTAATCAGCCCCAGCATTTT
cdr3_aa: CASREDRTNQPQHF
d_call: TRBD1
v_call: TRBV19
j_call: TRBJ1-5

cdr3_nt: TGTGCCAGCTCACCACTGGACAGTACGAGCTCCTATAATTCACCCCTCCACTTT
cdr3_aa: CASSPLDSTSSYNSPLHF
d_call: NA
v_call: TRBV18
j_call: TRBJ1-6

cdr3_nt: TGCGCCAGCCGGGAAAGGGTCGCCTACGAGCAGTACTTC
cdr3_aa: CASRERVAYEQYF
d_call: NA
v_call: TRBV10-1
j_call: TRBJ2-7